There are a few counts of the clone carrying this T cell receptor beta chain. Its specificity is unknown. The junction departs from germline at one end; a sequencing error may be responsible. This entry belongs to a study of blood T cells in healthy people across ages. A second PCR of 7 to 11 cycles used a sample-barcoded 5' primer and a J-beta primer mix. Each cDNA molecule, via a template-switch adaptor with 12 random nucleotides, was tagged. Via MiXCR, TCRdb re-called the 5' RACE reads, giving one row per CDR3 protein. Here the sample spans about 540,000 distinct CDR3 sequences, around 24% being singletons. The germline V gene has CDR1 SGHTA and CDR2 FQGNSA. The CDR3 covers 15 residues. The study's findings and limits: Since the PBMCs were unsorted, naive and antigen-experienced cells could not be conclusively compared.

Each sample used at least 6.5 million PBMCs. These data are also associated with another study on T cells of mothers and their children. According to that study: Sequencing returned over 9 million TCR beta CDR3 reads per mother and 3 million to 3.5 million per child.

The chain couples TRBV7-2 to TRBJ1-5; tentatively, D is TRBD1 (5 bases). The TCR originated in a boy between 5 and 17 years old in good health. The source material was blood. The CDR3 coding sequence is TGTGCCAGCAGCTTAGCCGGTGGGGGTCATCAGCCCCAGCAGTTT. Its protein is CASSLAGGGHQPQQF.